Below are 15 T cell receptor beta chains sequenced from a single sample in a study of blood T cell repertoires in COVID-19. Method: immunoSEQ multiplex PCR; TCRdb's copy keeps in-frame clones and lacks some. Of 100,000 or so clones listed, approximately 92% are singletons. The sequenced material came from peripheral blood. The source of these receptors is a man in his fifties with active COVID-19.

The V call is TRBV7-7, the J call TRBJ2-1, with 14 bases fitting TRBD2. Germline loops: CDR1 SSHAT, CDR2 FNYEAQ (reference sequence). V shed 3 bases and J 8 bases; nucleotides not matched to a gene: 6. The CDR3 runs to 16 residues. CDR3 sequence (DNA): TGTGCCAGCAGCTTGGCCGGGACTAGCGGGAGCCATGAGCAGTTCTTC. Translated, it gives CASSLAGTSGSHEQFF.

V and J are TRBV27 and TRBJ1-1, with TRBD1 as a possible D gene (6 bases). The CDR3 sequence is 17 residues long. Trimming took 2 bases from V and 7 from J, leaving 23 bases between them. From germline, CDR1 is MNHEY and CDR2 SMNVEV (reference sequence). The CDR3 is CASSLRAGQGNQVEAFF. For the CDR3, the DNA is TGTGCCAGCAGTTTAAGGGCAGGGCAGGGGAATCAAGTTGAAGCTTTCTTT.

J is TRBJ1-2 and V is TRBV14; D gene uncertain. Germline-derived CDR1 and CDR2 are SGHDN and FVKESK. The CDR3 is made up of 14 amino acids. V was trimmed by 2 bases and J by 5 bases, leaving 12 bases between them. The CDR3 loop reads CASSQMRADYGYTF. As DNA, the CDR3 is TGTGCCAGCAGCCAAATGAGAGCTGATTATGGCTACACCTTC.

V usage is TRBV5-1 and J usage is TRBJ2-2; 8 bases fit TRBD2. Germline V lookup: CDR1 SGHRS, CDR2 YFSETQ. J lost 5 bases, V lost 4 bases, and 10 bases had no gene match. The CDR3 has 16 amino acids. CDR3 DNA sequence: TGCGCCAGCAGCCTGGGCGGGAGGAGGGATACCGGGGAGCTGTTTTTT. This gives the protein CASSLGGRRDTGELFF. Looking up the rest from reference TRBV5-1 and TRBJ2-2 gives the full variable domain: KAGVTQTPRYLIKTRGQQVTLSCSPISGHRSVSWYQQTPGQGLQFLFEYFSETQRNKGNFPGRFSGRQFSNSRSEMNVSTLELGDSALYLCASSLGGRRDTGELFFGEGSRLTVL.

The rearrangement links TRBV4-1 to TRBJ2-1, with 7 bases that match TRBD2. With 4 bases clipped from V and 0 bases from J, the junction kept 9 bases outside the gene matches. The CDR3 has 17 amino acids. Per the germline V gene, CDR1 is MGHRA and CDR2 is YSYEKL. The CDR3 region is CASSPGTMRSSYNEQFF. The CDR3 DNA follows: TGCGCCAGCAGCCCGGGGACTATGAGGAGCTCCTACAATGAGCAGTTCTTC.

J is TRBJ1-5 and V is TRBV7-9; possibly TRBD1 for D (5 bases). The CDR3 consists of 14 residues. The germline V and J ends were trimmed by 3 bases and 6 bases, with 12 bases remaining between them. CDR1 SEHNR and CDR2 FQNEAQ come from the germline V gene (reference sequence). The CDR3 loop reads CASSFAGESQPQHF. CDR3 sequence (DNA): TGTGCCAGCAGCTTCGCGGGGGAGAGTCAGCCCCAGCATTTT.

This chain uses TRBV6-6 with TRBJ2-5, with TRBD2 identical over 7 bases. Unmatched junction bases numbered 4, after V lost 1 base and J lost 5 bases. In germline, CDR1 is MNHNY, CDR2 SVGAGI (reference sequence). CDR3 length equals 14 residues. The CDR3 coding sequence is TGTGCCAGCAGTTACTATCAGGGAGGGGAGACCCAGTACTTC. This translates into CASSYYQGGETQYF.

The chain uses TRBV28 and TRBJ2-1; D is possibly TRBD2 (5 bases). Germline loops: CDR1 MDHEN, CDR2 SYDVKM. This CDR3 is built from 14 residues. Trimming shortened V by 5 bases and J by 5 bases, and 13 bases separated the two germline ends. The CDR3 loop reads CASSSNPGDNEQFF. The CDR3 DNA reads TGTGCCAGCAGTAGTAACCCCGGGGACAATGAGCAGTTCTTC.

The chain employs TRBV5-1 and TRBJ1-2; 9 nucleotides match TRBD1. J was trimmed by 4 bases and V by 7 bases; bases with no gene match: 11. This CDR3 spans 15 amino acids. Looked up from germline, CDR1 is SGHRS and CDR2 is YFSETQ. CDR3 bases: TGCGCCAGCGGCAATCCGGACAGGGGAGCCTATGGCTACACCTTC. This gives the protein CASGNPDRGAYGYTF.

The CDR3 coding sequence is TGTGCCAGCAGTGAAATGTATAGCTTCAATGAGCAGTTCTTC. This encodes CASSEMYSFNEQFF. V and J are TRBV2 and TRBJ2-1, with D hard to call. V lost 2 bases, J lost 6 bases, and 11 bases lay in between. The CDR3 spans 14 residues. Per germline, CDR1 SNHLY and CDR2 FYNNEI.

The chain employs TRBV6-4 and TRBJ2-1, with 11 bases lining up with TRBD2. The CDR3 totals 15 residues. Germline CDR1 reads MRHNA; CDR2 reads SNTAGT. Trimming cost V 5 bases and J 4 bases; bases outside gene matches: 4. The CDR3 DNA reads TGTGCCAGCAGTTCAGGACTAGCGGGTTACAATGAGCAGTTCTTC. It translates to CASSSGLAGYNEQFF.

The chain joins TRBV28 to TRBJ1-3; D possibly corresponds to TRBD1 (5 bases). This CDR3 is 14 amino acids long. V dropped 2 bases and J dropped 4 bases, with 9 bases sitting between them. Germline lookup yields CDR1 MDHEN and CDR2 SYDVKM. CDR3 amino acids: CASSLGQGGNTIYF. DNA for the CDR3: TGTGCCAGCAGTTTAGGCCAGGGAGGAAACACCATATATTTT. Using reference TRBV28 and TRBJ1-3 for the parts outside the CDR3, the full variable domain is DVKVTQSSRYLVKRTGEKVFLECVQDMDHENMFWYRQDPGLGLRLIYFSYDVKMKEKGDIPEGYSVSREKKERFSLILESASTNQTSMYLCASSLGQGGNTIYFGEGSWLTVV.

This sequence joins TRBV2 and TRBJ2-5; TRBD1 aligns across 9 bases. Germline CDR1 is SNHLY and CDR2 is FYNNEI. Trimming cost V 4 bases and J 5 bases; bases outside gene matches: 11. CDR3 size: 16 residues. CDR3 DNA: TGTGCCAGCAGTGGCCCCGGGACAGGGAGAAAGGAGACCCAGTACTTC. It yields the protein CASSGPGTGRKETQYF.

This clone occurred once. A junction end diverges from the germline sequence, so it may reflect a read error. The V and J genes are TRBV29-1 and TRBJ2-3; 10 bases line up with TRBD1. Per germline, CDR1 SQVTM and CDR2 ANQGSEA. The CDR3 sequence is 12 residues long. CDR3 loop: CSVEERDRGVGF. The CDR3, as DNA: TGCAGCGTTGAAGAACGGGACAGGGGAGTAGGTTTT.

The chain has TRBV29-1 and TRBJ2-7; perhaps TRBD1 as D (7 bases). Deletions cut 7 bases from V and 6 bases from J, with 16 bases between. CDR3 size: 12 residues. Per germline, CDR1 SQVTM and CDR2 ANQGSEA. CDR3 sequence reads: CSELTGRGEQYF. The CDR3 bases are TGCAGCGAGTTGACAGGGCGGGGCGAGCAGTACTTC.